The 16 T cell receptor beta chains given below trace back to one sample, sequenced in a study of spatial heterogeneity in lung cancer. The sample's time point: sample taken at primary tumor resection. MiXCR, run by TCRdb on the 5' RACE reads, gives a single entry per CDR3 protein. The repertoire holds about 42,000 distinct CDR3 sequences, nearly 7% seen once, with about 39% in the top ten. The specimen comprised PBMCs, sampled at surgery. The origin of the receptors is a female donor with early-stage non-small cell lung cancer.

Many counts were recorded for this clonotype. The CDR3, as DNA: TGCAGTGCTAGGATCGATGGGGCCACAGATACGCAGTATTTT. Encoded protein: CSARIDGATDTQYF. The chain is built from TRBV20-1 and TRBJ2-3; D might be TRBD1 (5 bases). Germline V gene lookup returns CDR1 DFQATT and CDR2 SNEGSKA (reference sequence). The CDR3 length is 14 residues. V was clipped by 3 bases and J by 2 bases, with 12 bases between them.

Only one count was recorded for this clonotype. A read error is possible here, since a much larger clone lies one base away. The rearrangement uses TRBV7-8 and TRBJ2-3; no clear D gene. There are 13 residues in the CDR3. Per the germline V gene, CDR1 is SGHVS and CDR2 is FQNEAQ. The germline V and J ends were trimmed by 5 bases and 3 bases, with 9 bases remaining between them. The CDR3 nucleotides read TGTGCCAGCAGCCATCAATGGACAGATACGCAGTATTTT. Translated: CASSHQWTDTQYF.

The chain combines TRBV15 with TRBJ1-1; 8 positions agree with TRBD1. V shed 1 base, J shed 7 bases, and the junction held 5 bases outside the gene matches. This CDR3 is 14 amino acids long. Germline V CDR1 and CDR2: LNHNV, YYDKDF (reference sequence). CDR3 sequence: CATSRGGQALEAFF. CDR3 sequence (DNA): TGTGCCACCAGCAGAGGGGGACAGGCCCTTGAAGCTTTCTTT.

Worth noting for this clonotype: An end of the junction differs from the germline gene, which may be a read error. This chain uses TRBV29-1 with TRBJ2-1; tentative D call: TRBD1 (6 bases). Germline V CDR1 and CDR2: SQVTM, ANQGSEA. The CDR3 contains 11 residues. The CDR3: CGVEGDHEQFF. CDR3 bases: TGCGGCGTTGAGGGGGACCATGAGCAGTTCTTC.

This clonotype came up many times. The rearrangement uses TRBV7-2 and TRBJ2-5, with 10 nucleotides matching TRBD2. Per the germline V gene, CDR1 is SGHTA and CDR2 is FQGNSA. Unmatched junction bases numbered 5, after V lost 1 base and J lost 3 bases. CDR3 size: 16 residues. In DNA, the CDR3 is TGTGCCAGCAGCTTAGTGGATCTAGCGGGGGAAGAGACCCAGTACTTC. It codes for CASSLVDLAGEETQYF.

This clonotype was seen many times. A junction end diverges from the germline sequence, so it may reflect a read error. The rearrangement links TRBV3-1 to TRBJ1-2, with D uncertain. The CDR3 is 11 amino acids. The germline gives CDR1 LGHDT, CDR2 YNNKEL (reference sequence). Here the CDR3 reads CASSQDRGREF. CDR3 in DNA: TGTGCCAGCAGCCAAGATCGCGGAAGGGAGTTC.

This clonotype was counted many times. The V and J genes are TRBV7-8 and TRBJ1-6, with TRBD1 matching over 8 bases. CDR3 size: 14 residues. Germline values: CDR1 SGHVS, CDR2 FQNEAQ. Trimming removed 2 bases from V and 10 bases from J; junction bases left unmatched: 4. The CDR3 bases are TGTGCCAGCAGCTTATGGCAGGGGGCATCACCCCTCCACTTT. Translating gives CASSLWQGASPLHF.

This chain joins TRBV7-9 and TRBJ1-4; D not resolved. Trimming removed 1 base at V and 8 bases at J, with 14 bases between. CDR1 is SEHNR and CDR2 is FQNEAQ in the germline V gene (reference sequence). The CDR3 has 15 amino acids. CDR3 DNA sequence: TGTGCCAGCAGCTTAGATGGCCCCCCTAGGGAAAAACTGTTTTTT. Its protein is CASSLDGPPREKLFF.

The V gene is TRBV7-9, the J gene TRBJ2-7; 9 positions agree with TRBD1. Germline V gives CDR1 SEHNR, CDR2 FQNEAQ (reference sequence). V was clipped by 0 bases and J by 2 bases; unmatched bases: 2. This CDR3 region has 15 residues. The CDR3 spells CASSLATGGPYEQYF. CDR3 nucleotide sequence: TGTGCCAGCAGCTTAGCGACAGGGGGACCCTACGAGCAGTACTTC.

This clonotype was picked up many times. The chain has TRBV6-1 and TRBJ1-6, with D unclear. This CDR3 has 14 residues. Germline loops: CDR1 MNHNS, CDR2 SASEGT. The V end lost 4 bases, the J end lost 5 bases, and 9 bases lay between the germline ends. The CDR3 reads CASSVGWNNSPLHF. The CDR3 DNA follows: TGTGCCAGCAGTGTTGGATGGAATAATTCACCCCTCCACTTT.

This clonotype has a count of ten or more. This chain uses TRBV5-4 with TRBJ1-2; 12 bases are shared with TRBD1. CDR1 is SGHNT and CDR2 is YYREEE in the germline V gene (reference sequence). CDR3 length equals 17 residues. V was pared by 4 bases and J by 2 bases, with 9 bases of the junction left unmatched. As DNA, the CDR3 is TGTGCCAGCAGCCCGGGACAGGGGGCGAAGTCCAACTATGGCTACACCTTC. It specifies CASSPGQGAKSNYGYTF. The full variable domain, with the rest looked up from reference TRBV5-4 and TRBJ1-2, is ETGVTQSPTHLIKTRGQQVTLRCSSQSGHNTVSWYQQALGQGPQFIFQYYREEENGRGNFPPRFSGLQFPNYSSELNVNALELDDSALYLCASSPGQGAKSNYGYTFGSGTRLTVV.

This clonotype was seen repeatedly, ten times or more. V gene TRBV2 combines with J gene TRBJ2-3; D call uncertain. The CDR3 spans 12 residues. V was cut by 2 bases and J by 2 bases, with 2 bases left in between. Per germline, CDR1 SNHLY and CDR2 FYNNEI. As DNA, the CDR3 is TGTGCCAGCAGTGAAAACACAGATACGCAGTATTTT. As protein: CASSENTDTQYF.

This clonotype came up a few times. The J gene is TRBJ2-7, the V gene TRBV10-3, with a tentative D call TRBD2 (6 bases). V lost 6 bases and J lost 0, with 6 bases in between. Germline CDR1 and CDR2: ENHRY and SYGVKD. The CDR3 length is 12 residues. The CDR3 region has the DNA TGTGCCATCAGGGACTACTCCTACGAGCAGTACTTC. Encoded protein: CAIRDYSYEQYF.

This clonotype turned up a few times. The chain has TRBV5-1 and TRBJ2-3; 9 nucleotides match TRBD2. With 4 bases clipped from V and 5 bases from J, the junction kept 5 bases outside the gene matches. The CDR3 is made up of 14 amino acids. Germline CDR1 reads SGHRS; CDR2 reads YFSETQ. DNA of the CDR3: TGCGCCAGCAGCGAAGCGGGGGGCAGAGATACGCAGTATTTT. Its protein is CASSEAGGRDTQYF.

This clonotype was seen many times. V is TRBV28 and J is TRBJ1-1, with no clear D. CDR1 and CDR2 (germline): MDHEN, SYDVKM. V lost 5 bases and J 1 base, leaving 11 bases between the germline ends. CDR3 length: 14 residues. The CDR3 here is CASSPLSPNTEAFF. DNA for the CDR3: TGTGCCAGCAGTCCCCTGAGTCCGAACACTGAAGCTTTCTTT.

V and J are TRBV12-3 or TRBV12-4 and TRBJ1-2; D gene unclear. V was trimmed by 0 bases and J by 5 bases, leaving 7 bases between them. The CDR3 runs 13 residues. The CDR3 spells CASSLAGLYGYTF. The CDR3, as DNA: TGTGCCAGCAGTTTAGCAGGGTTGTATGGCTACACCTTC.